This T cell receptor (beta chain) emerged from a study of response to subunit inactivated influenza vaccine. Study-wide results and limits: It was suggested by the authors that few new T cells are recruited by each seasonal influenza vaccination.

From the RT-PCR reads, TCRdb called clonotypes with MiXCR, one entry per CDR3 protein. This sample has 550,000 to 600,000 distinct CDR3 sequences, with about 12% found just once. Germline V gene data show CDR1 as WSHSY and CDR2 as SAAADI. CDR3 length: 14 residues. Trimming took 6 bases from V and 2 from J, leaving 14 bases between them. The sample holds a few counts of this clonotype. The antigen is unknown. This TCR was recovered from a man aged 45-65 years who received an inactivated influenza vaccine. This chain uses TRBV10-2 with TRBJ2-7; D is perhaps TRBD1 or TRBD2 (5 bases each). The sequences come from PBMCs from blood, collected on the day of vaccination. The CDR3 sequence: CASSSGPPAYEQYF. In DNA form, the CDR3 reads TGCGCCAGCAGCTCGGGACCTCCAGCCTACGAGCAGTACTTC.